The 2 T cell receptor beta chains below come from one sample, sequenced in a study of technical replicates of blood from a few donors. The assay was immunoSEQ multiplex PCR, and TCRdb's table has in-frame clones only and misses some. The profile shows about 91,000 clones, 85% to 95% of them singletons. The sample comprised T cells isolated from PBMCs. The receptor set was obtained from a human donor in good health.

The chain couples TRBV7-9 to TRBJ1-2; weak D call: TRBD1 (6 bases). Germline CDR1 reads SEHNR; CDR2 reads FQNEAQ (reference sequence). This CDR3 is 13 amino acids long. Trimming took off 6 bases at V and 4 bases at J, with 12 bases between the two ends. The CDR3 spells CASRSGQSYGYTF. The CDR3 region has the DNA TGTGCCAGCAGAAGCGGACAGTCCTATGGCTACACCTTC. The whole variable domain, filled in from reference TRBV7-9 and TRBJ1-2, reads DTGVSQNPRHKITKRGQNVTFRCDPISEHNRLYWYRQTLGQGPEFLTYFQNEAQLEKSRLLSDRFSAERPKGSFSTLEIQRTEQGDSAMYLCASRSGQSYGYTFGSGTRLTVV.

This rearrangement joins TRBV2 to TRBJ2-5; unclear D gene. The CDR3 sequence is 12 residues long. The germline V and J ends were trimmed by 5 bases and 4 bases, with 8 bases remaining between them. The germline CDR1 and CDR2 sequences are SNHLY and FYNNEI. The CDR3: CASSYIVETQYF. The CDR3 region has the DNA TGTGCCAGCAGTTATATAGTAGAGACCCAGTACTTC.